The rows below give T cell receptor beta chains drawn from one sample of a study of early T cells in non-severe SARS-CoV-2 infection. TCRdb called the 5' RACE reads again in MiXCR, with one record for every CDR3 protein. The sample lists more than 55,000 distinct CDR3 sequences, around an eighth occurring once. Sequencing was performed on whole blood. The receptors were gathered from an adult who was a healthcare worker with PCR-confirmed SARS-CoV-2 infection or an uninfected control (not recorded which). CDR3s include the opening cysteine and the closing phenylalanine or tryptophan. D genes are given only for firm matches. Only part of the rows carry a size: once, few, many, or a class if the clone is expanded.

TRBV9,.,TRBJ2-2,.,CASTGGRRNTGELFF,TGTGCCAGCACCGGCGGTAGACGCAACACCGGGGAGCTGTTTTTT
TRBV2,few,TRBJ1-5,.,CASSEAGGGSNQPQHF,TGTGCCAGCAGTGAAGCGGGGGGCGGTAGCAATCAGCCCCAGCATTTT
TRBV3-1,.,TRBJ2-3,.,CASSQRAGIVTPTDTQYF,TGTGCCAGCAGCCAAAGGGCAGGAATTGTAACTCCCACAGATACGCAGTATTTT
TRBV7-2,few,TRBJ2-2,TRBD2,CASSSGTTGFTGELFF,TGTGCCAGCAGCTCAGGGACTACTGGATTCACCGGGGAGCTGTTTTTT
TRBV25-1,.,TRBJ2-3,TRBD2,CASSETRLAGITDTQYF,TGTGCCAGCAGTGAAACCCGACTAGCGGGGATCACAGATACGCAGTATTTT
TRBV10-3,few,TRBJ2-3,.,CAMRLGRSTDTQYF,TGTGCCATGCGGTTAGGACGTAGCACAGATACGCAGTATTTT
TRBV12-3/TRBV12-4,.,TRBJ1-3,.,CASSPVGSGNTIYF,TGTGCCAGCAGCCCCGTGGGGTCTGGAAACACCATATATTTT
TRBV20-1,many,TRBJ1-5,TRBD1,CSARKQGDNQPQHF,TGCAGTGCTAGAAAACAGGGGGACAATCAGCCCCAGCATTTT
TRBV18,few,TRBJ2-1,.,CASSPSGGKSYNEQFF,TGTGCCAGCTCACCTTCAGGGGGGAAGTCCTACAATGAGCAGTTCTTC
TRBV7-9,.,TRBJ1-5,.,CASSLAAPQGPQHF,TGTGCCAGCAGCTTAGCGGCCCCCCAGGGGCCCCAGCATTTT
TRBV7-6,.,TRBJ2-3,.,CASSSTYTDTQYF,TGTGCCAGCAGCTCCACCTACACAGATACGCAGTATTTT
TRBV7-2,.,TRBJ2-3,TRBD2,CASSRGLAGGTDTQYF,TGTGCCAGCAGCCGGGGACTAGCGGGGGGCACAGATACGCAGTATTTT
TRBV10-1,.,TRBJ1-6,.,CASSGNNSPLHF,TGCGCCAGCAGTGGAAATAATTCACCCCTCCACTTT
TRBV11-2,many,TRBJ2-4,TRBD1,CASSPGGMSKNIQYF,TGTGCCAGCAGCCCAGGGGGCATGTCCAAAAACATTCAGTACTTC
TRBV30,many,TRBJ1-5,.,CAWSPSLGAGQPQHF,TGTGCCTGGAGTCCCAGTCTGGGGGCAGGTCAGCCCCAGCATTTT
TRBV7-9,.,TRBJ2-1,.,CASSHGLVAGRISSYNEQFF,TGTGCCAGCAGCCACGGCCTTGTTGCGGGTCGAATAAGCTCCTACAATGAGCAGTTCTTC
TRBV6-6,.,TRBJ2-3,.,CASFLGGTDTQYF,TGTGCCAGCTTCCTGGGGGGCACAGATACGCAGTATTTT
TRBV29-1,.,TRBJ2-1,.,CSVGRLVANHEQFF,TGCAGCGTTGGACGGTTGGTAGCCAACCATGAGCAGTTCTTC
TRBV7-9,.,TRBJ2-2,.,CASGPAKIGEDTGELFF,TGTGCCAGCGGCCCTGCCAAGATAGGGGAGGACACCGGGGAGCTGTTTTTT
TRBV7-6,many,TRBJ1-1,TRBD1,CASSGQGATEAFF,TGTGCCAGCAGCGGACAGGGGGCTACTGAAGCTTTCTTT
TRBV7-8,many,TRBJ2-7,TRBD1,CASSLVTGGWNEQYF,TGTGCCAGCAGCTTAGTAACAGGGGGTTGGAACGAGCAGTACTTC
TRBV6-5,few,TRBJ1-6,.,CASSYVPGWLDSPLHF,TGTGCCAGCAGTTACGTTCCAGGGTGGCTTGATTCACCCCTCCACTTT
TRBV7-6,.,TRBJ2-5,.,CASTNPWGLRGTQYF,TGTGCCAGCACCAACCCATGGGGGTTGCGGGGGACCCAGTACTTC
TRBV20-1,few,TRBJ1-6,.,CSASASSRGQWSPLHF,TGCAGTGCTAGTGCCTCCTCCAGGGGCCAATGGTCACCCCTCCACTTT
TRBV29-1,.,TRBJ2-7,.,CSVEDPGAGDSIYEQYF,TGCAGCGTTGAAGACCCCGGGGCCGGAGACTCCATCTACGAGCAGTACTTC
TRBV13,.,TRBJ2-7,TRBD2,CASSLGASGTYEQYF,TGTGCCAGCAGCTTAGGGGCTAGCGGGACCTACGAGCAGTACTTC
TRBV12-5,.,TRBJ2-3,.,CASGAPFNTQYF,TGTGCTAGTGGGGCGCCCTTCAATACGCAGTATTTT
TRBV7-8,.,TRBJ2-5,.,CASSSSVGVKETQYF,TGTGCCAGCAGCTCGTCGGTTGGAGTGAAGGAGACCCAGTACTTC
TRBV7-2,.,TRBJ2-2,TRBD2,CASSLAGGFRELFF,TGTGCCAGCAGCTTAGCCGGGGGGTTCCGGGAGCTGTTTTTT